The 16 T cell receptor beta chains below were found in one sample sequenced in a study of blood T cell repertoires in COVID-19. Using immunoSEQ multiplex PCR, the repertoire was profiled, and TCRdb retains in-frame clones only, with some absent. The sample gives approximately 230,000 clones, about 85% of which show up once; 3% is in the top ten. Source material: peripheral blood. All receptors come from a man aged 18 to 30 with active or convalescent COVID-19.

The rearrangement joins TRBV5-4 to TRBJ2-2; 14 bases fit TRBD2. Trimming at V came to 0 bases and at J to 7 bases, leaving 5 bases not matched to a gene. The germline V gene encodes CDR1 SGHNT and CDR2 YYREEE (reference sequence). The CDR3 sequence is 17 residues long. The CDR3 is CASSLVGGLAGVGELFF. The CDR3 DNA is TGTGCCAGCAGCTTGGTAGGGGGACTAGCGGGAGTCGGGGAGCTGTTTTTT. The whole variable domain, filled in from reference TRBV5-4 and TRBJ2-2, reads ETGVTQSPTHLIKTRGQQVTLRCSSQSGHNTVSWYQQALGQGPQFIFQYYREEENGRGNFPPRFSGLQFPNYSSELNVNALELDDSALYLCASSLVGGLAGVGELFFGEGSRLTVL.

V usage is TRBV20-1 and J usage is TRBJ1-1; 8 positions match TRBD1. The CDR3 contains 16 residues. CDR1 is DFQATT and CDR2 is SNEGSKA in the germline V gene (reference sequence). The V and J ends lost 3 bases and 1 base, in that order; junction bases with no gene match: 10. In DNA form, the CDR3 reads TGCAGTGCTAGTCGTCGGAGGGGGACAGGGAACACTGAAGCTTTCTTT. Translating it yields CSASRRRGTGNTEAFF.

This chain connects TRBV6-5 to TRBJ2-1; weak D call: TRBD1 (6 bases). The CDR3 length is 14 residues. CDR1 is MNHEY and CDR2 is SVGAGI in the germline V gene. The germline V and J ends were trimmed by 5 bases and 4 bases, with 12 bases remaining between them. The CDR3 reads CASSRDTRYNEQFF. The CDR3 DNA reads as TGTGCCAGCAGTCGGGACACACGTTACAATGAGCAGTTCTTC.

V and J are TRBV5-5 and TRBJ2-1, with D tentatively TRBD2 (6 bases). The length of the CDR3 is 16 residues. Germline V gene data show CDR1 as SGHKS and CDR2 as YYEKEE (reference sequence). V was shortened by 0 bases and J by 7 bases, with 17 bases between the two germline ends. CDR3 sequence (DNA): TGTGCCAGCAGCTTGGGGGAGACTAGTCCCGAGAATGAGCAGTTCTTC. This translates into CASSLGETSPENEQFF.

This clone appeared once. The chain is built from TRBV29-1 and TRBJ1-2, with a weak D call TRBD1 (6 bases). Germline CDR1 and CDR2: SQVTM and ANQGSEA. The CDR3 has 11 residues. Trimming shortened V by 8 bases and J by 4 bases, and 11 bases separated the two germline ends. The CDR3 loop is CSIRDTYGYTF. CDR3 sequence (DNA): TGCAGCATCCGGGACACCTATGGCTACACCTTC.

V gene TRBV24-1 combines with J gene TRBJ1-5; D might be TRBD1 (6 bases). V was clipped by 7 bases and J by 0 bases, with 9 bases between them. This CDR3 has 14 amino acids. CDR1 is KGHDR, CDR2 SFDVKD, per germline. The CDR3 nucleotides read TGTGCCACCAGCCCCAGGGGTAGCAATCAGCCCCAGCATTTT. Its translation: CATSPRGSNQPQHF.

The chain is built from TRBV5-1 and TRBJ2-5; TRBD2 matches at 8 bases. Germline CDR1 is SGHRS and CDR2 is YFSETQ. The junction had 8 bases not matched to a gene; V was cut back by 2 bases and J by 2 bases. The CDR3 loop spans 16 amino acids. The DNA of the CDR3 is TGCGCCAGCAGCTTAATAATCGCGGGGGGACAAGAGACCCAGTACTTC. Its protein product is CASSLIIAGGQETQYF. Full variable domain (rest looked up from reference TRBV5-1 and TRBJ2-5): KAGVTQTPRYLIKTRGQQVTLSCSPISGHRSVSWYQQTPGQGLQFLFEYFSETQRNKGNFPGRFSGRQFSNSRSEMNVSTLELGDSALYLCASSLIIAGGQETQYFGPGTRLLVL.

This chain joins TRBV2 and TRBJ1-2; D call uncertain. The CDR3 length is 15 residues. Deletions cut 3 bases from V and 1 base from J, with 12 bases between. From germline, CDR1 is SNHLY and CDR2 FYNNEI. The CDR3 sequence: CASSDSGLRNYGYTF. Written as DNA, the CDR3 is TGTGCCAGCAGTGATAGTGGACTGCGTAACTATGGCTACACCTTC.

The V and J genes are TRBV6-6 and TRBJ2-7, with D perhaps TRBD1 (6 bases). The CDR3 has 14 residues. In germline, CDR1 is MNHNY, CDR2 SVGAGI (reference sequence). The V and J ends lost 5 bases and 2 bases respectively, with 13 bases between them. CDR3 region: CASSDRFLAYEQYF. As DNA, the CDR3 is TGTGCCAGCAGTGACAGGTTTTTGGCCTACGAGCAGTACTTC.

This clone appeared a few times. V is TRBV9 and J is TRBJ1-1; D is possibly TRBD1 (6 bases). The germline V gene has CDR1 SGDLS and CDR2 YYNGEE. This CDR3 comprises 17 residues. V lost 4 bases and J 0 bases, leaving 19 bases between the germline ends. CDR3 nucleotides: TGTGCCAGCAGCTCAAGCAGGGGACACGTCATGAACACTGAAGCTTTCTTT. Protein product: CASSSSRGHVMNTEAFF.

The rearrangement links TRBV7-3 to TRBJ2-7; possibly TRBD2 for D (6 bases). The V end lost 1 base, the J end lost 6 bases, and 10 bases lay between the germline ends. Germline CDR1 and CDR2: SGHTA and FQGTGA. The CDR3 totals 13 residues. Here the CDR3 DNA reads TGTGCCAGCAGCTTAAAGCCGGGACTCGAGCAGTACTTC. Protein product: CASSLKPGLEQYF.

The table lists this clone with a count of one. CDR3 region: CSVERVNTEAFF. DNA for the CDR3: TGCAGCGTTGAACGGGTGAACACTGAAGCTTTCTTT. The chain has TRBV29-1 and TRBJ1-1; D gene ambiguous. Germline-derived CDR1 and CDR2 are SQVTM and ANQGSEA. The CDR3 sequence is 12 residues long. V lost 2 bases, J lost 0 bases, and 4 bases lay in between.

The genes are TRBV5-1 and TRBJ2-7; D is perhaps TRBD1 (5 bases). This CDR3 contains 16 residues. With 4 bases removed from V and 0 bases from J, the gap between germline ends came to 17 bases. Germline V gene lookup returns CDR1 SGHRS and CDR2 YFSETQ. CDR3 DNA sequence: TGCGCCAGCAGCAAAAACCAATGGGGCAGCTCCTACGAGCAGTACTTC. Its translation is CASSKNQWGSSYEQYF.

This sequence joins TRBV10-2 and TRBJ2-7; TRBD1 agrees at 8 bases. The CDR3 contains 16 residues. J gave up 1 base and V 3 bases, and 8 bases lay outside the gene matches. From germline, CDR1 is WSHSY and CDR2 SAAADI. The CDR3 DNA reads as TGCGCCAGCAGTGACCCCAGGACAGGGACGTCCTACGAGCAGTACTTC. It translates to CASSDPRTGTSYEQYF.

This clone was seen a single time. The rearrangement joins TRBV3-1 (or the pseudogene TRBV3-2) to TRBJ2-7; 7 positions agree with TRBD2. This CDR3 comprises 20 residues. V lost 3 bases and J lost 4; bases outside the gene matches: 24. CDR1 is LGHDT and CDR2 is YNNKEL in the germline V gene (reference sequence). CDR3 coding DNA: TGTGCCAGCAGCCATTGCAGGGAGGGTAGCGTTCTTCAGTTGGGGTACGAGCAGTACTTC. The encoded protein is CASSHCREGSVLQLGYEQYF.

The chain couples TRBV6-1 to TRBJ2-3; D not certain. Germline lookup yields CDR1 MNHNS and CDR2 SASEGT. V was clipped by 2 bases and J by 4 bases, with 4 bases between them. The length of the CDR3 is 12 residues. CDR3 DNA sequence: TGTGCCAGCAGTGAATGGCCAGATACGCAGTATTTT. This sequence encodes CASSEWPDTQYF.